Listed below are T cell receptor beta chains from one sample, sequenced in a study of T-cell memory formation after mild COVID-19. Each CDR3 protein is one row after TCRdb ran MiXCR on the 5' RACE reads. This sample yields over 300,000 distinct CDR3 sequences, of which 20% to 25% are seen a single time; roughly 21% belongs to the top ten. Sequencing was performed on PBMCs or a T cell subset sorted from them (not recorded which). The source is a young man who had mild COVID-19 (a few samples of this study predate the infection). Cell type and time point are not known. The CDR3 runs from the conserved cysteine through the conserved F or W. Fields, in order: V gene, D gene, clone size, J gene, CDR3 DNA, CDR3 protein. D genes are given only for firm matches. Rows give clone size only sometimes, using once, few, many, or a class for an expanded clone.

v_call: TRBV7-9; d_call: .; clone_size: .; j_call: TRBJ2-3; cdr3_nt: TGTGCCAGCAGCTTAGCGACCCCAGATACGCAGTATTTT; cdr3_aa: CASSLATPDTQYF
v_call: TRBV29-1; d_call: .; clone_size: few; j_call: TRBJ1-5; cdr3_nt: TGCAGCGTTCGGCTGGGCAATCAGCCCCAGCATTTT; cdr3_aa: CSVRLGNQPQHF
v_call: TRBV10-3; d_call: .; clone_size: .; j_call: TRBJ2-7; cdr3_nt: TGTGCCATCAGTGAGGTTCCTTCCTACGAGCAGTACTTC; cdr3_aa: CAISEVPSYEQYF
v_call: TRBV6-1; d_call: .; clone_size: .; j_call: TRBJ1-5; cdr3_nt: TGTGCCAGCAGTGTCAGAGTGGGTCAGCCCCAGCATTTT; cdr3_aa: CASSVRVGQPQHF
v_call: TRBV5-1; d_call: TRBD1; clone_size: few; j_call: TRBJ1-1; cdr3_nt: TGCGCCAGCAGCTTGACAGGGGCCGCGTACACTGAAGCTTTCTTT; cdr3_aa: CASSLTGAAYTEAFF
v_call: TRBV18; d_call: TRBD1; clone_size: few; j_call: TRBJ1-1; cdr3_nt: TGTGCCAGCTCACCCGTACAGGGGGCGAACACTGAAGCTTTCTTT; cdr3_aa: CASSPVQGANTEAFF
v_call: TRBV3-1; d_call: .; clone_size: many; j_call: TRBJ2-3; cdr3_nt: TGTGCCAGCAGCCAAGATGGGAGCCGCACAGATACGCAGTATTTT; cdr3_aa: CASSQDGSRTDTQYF
v_call: TRBV6-1; d_call: .; clone_size: once; j_call: TRBJ2-7; cdr3_nt: TGTGCCAGCAGTGTGCACGGGGGCCCCTACGAGCAGTACTTC; cdr3_aa: CASSVHGGPYEQYF
v_call: TRBV7-2; d_call: .; clone_size: .; j_call: TRBJ1-4; cdr3_nt: TGTGCCAGCAGCTTAGGTCTAGGTGCTGAAAAACTGTTTTTT; cdr3_aa: CASSLGLGAEKLFF
v_call: TRBV20-1; d_call: .; clone_size: .; j_call: TRBJ1-6; cdr3_nt: TGCAGTGCTCGAAGGAATAATTCACCCCTCCACTTT; cdr3_aa: CSARRNNSPLHF
v_call: TRBV5-5; d_call: .; clone_size: few; j_call: TRBJ2-7; cdr3_nt: TGTGCCAGCAGTCTGCGATTGGGGGAAGTCTACTCCTACGAGCAGTACTTC; cdr3_aa: CASSLRLGEVYSYEQYF
v_call: TRBV5-6; d_call: .; clone_size: few; j_call: TRBJ2-1; cdr3_nt: TGTGCCAGCAGCGTGGGGCATGAGCAGTTCTTC; cdr3_aa: CASSVGHEQFF
v_call: TRBV7-2; d_call: .; clone_size: few; j_call: TRBJ1-5; cdr3_nt: TGTGCCAGCAGCGCCCAGGGCTATAGCAATCAGCCCCAGCATTTT; cdr3_aa: CASSAQGYSNQPQHF
v_call: TRBV19; d_call: TRBD1; clone_size: .; j_call: TRBJ2-7; cdr3_nt: TGTGCCAGTAGTATCTCGGACAGGGGGCAAGAGCAGTACTTC; cdr3_aa: CASSISDRGQEQYF
v_call: TRBV9; d_call: TRBD2; clone_size: .; j_call: TRBJ2-7; cdr3_nt: TGTGCCAGCAGCGCGAGAGGGGGGGGACTAGAGGGCTACGAGCAGTACTTC; cdr3_aa: CASSARGGGLEGYEQYF
v_call: TRBV11-2; d_call: .; clone_size: .; j_call: TRBJ1-5; cdr3_nt: TGTGCCAGCAGCTTAGAGGGCCATCAGCCCCAGCATTTT; cdr3_aa: CASSLEGHQPQHF
v_call: TRBV15; d_call: .; clone_size: .; j_call: TRBJ1-5; cdr3_nt: TGTGCCACCAGCAGAGGAATGGCCCAGCATTTT; cdr3_aa: CATSRGMAQHF
v_call: TRBV20-1; d_call: .; clone_size: few; j_call: TRBJ1-5; cdr3_nt: TGCAGTGCTAGCGTACTCGGGGAAAATCAGCATTTT; cdr3_aa: CSASVLGENQHF
v_call: TRBV15; d_call: TRBD1; clone_size: few; j_call: TRBJ2-5; cdr3_nt: TGTGCCACCAGCAACCCGACGGGACAGGGTGCACTGGGGACCCAGTACTTC; cdr3_aa: CATSNPTGQGALGTQYF
v_call: TRBV6-5; d_call: .; clone_size: .; j_call: TRBJ2-1; cdr3_nt: TGTGCCAGCACCCAAACCCCCAGCTCCTACAATGAGCAGTTCTTC; cdr3_aa: CASTQTPSSYNEQFF
v_call: TRBV7-9; d_call: .; clone_size: few; j_call: TRBJ2-5; cdr3_nt: TGTGCCAGCAGCTTAGCAGCTCTGATAGGCCACCAAAAAGAGACCCAGTACTTC; cdr3_aa: CASSLAALIGHQKETQYF
v_call: TRBV4-2; d_call: .; clone_size: .; j_call: TRBJ1-5; cdr3_nt: TGTGCCAGCAGCCAAGATCAAAGGGGCGGGCAGCCCCAGCATTTT; cdr3_aa: CASSQDQRGGQPQHF
v_call: TRBV5-1; d_call: .; clone_size: few; j_call: TRBJ2-7; cdr3_nt: TGCGCCAGCAGCTTGGCCGGGTCCAGCTCCTACGAGCAGTACTTC; cdr3_aa: CASSLAGSSSYEQYF
v_call: TRBV7-2; d_call: .; clone_size: many; j_call: TRBJ1-1; cdr3_nt: TGTGCCAGCAGCTTACGAGAGACTGAAGCTTTCTTT; cdr3_aa: CASSLRETEAFF
v_call: TRBV9; d_call: .; clone_size: few; j_call: TRBJ2-3; cdr3_nt: TGTGCCAGCAGGGAGACTAACACAGATACGCAGTATTTT; cdr3_aa: CASRETNTDTQYF
v_call: TRBV5-1; d_call: .; clone_size: .; j_call: TRBJ1-4; cdr3_nt: TGCGCCAGCAGCCGGAGCTCAGGTGAAAAACTGTTTTTT; cdr3_aa: CASSRSSGEKLFF
v_call: TRBV20-1; d_call: .; clone_size: .; j_call: TRBJ1-3; cdr3_nt: TGCAGTGCTAGAGATGACCTTTGGGCGAAGGACTCTGGAAACACCATATATTTT; cdr3_aa: CSARDDLWAKDSGNTIYF
v_call: TRBV28; d_call: .; clone_size: .; j_call: TRBJ1-5; cdr3_nt: TGTGCCAGCAGTTTCAGGTTGCGGCCCCAGCATTTT; cdr3_aa: CASSFRLRPQHF
v_call: TRBV2; d_call: TRBD1; clone_size: .; j_call: TRBJ1-3; cdr3_nt: TGTGCCAGACGGGACAGGGGTCCCCTTTTCTCTGGGAACACCATATATTTT; cdr3_aa: CARRDRGPLFSGNTIYF
v_call: TRBV20-1; d_call: TRBD1; clone_size: few; j_call: TRBJ2-1; cdr3_nt: TGCAGCCTGGTGGGGGACAGTACTTCCAATGAGCAGTTCTTC; cdr3_aa: CSLVGDSTSNEQFF
v_call: TRBV6-2/TRBV6-3; d_call: TRBD1; clone_size: .; j_call: TRBJ2-1; cdr3_nt: TGTGCCAGCAGTTACTCACAGGGGTGGGGTGAGCAGTTCTTC; cdr3_aa: CASSYSQGWGEQFF
v_call: TRBV12-3/TRBV12-4; d_call: .; clone_size: .; j_call: TRBJ2-3; cdr3_nt: TGTGCCAGCAGCCCTACCCGGGGTCGGATGGCGCAGTATTTT; cdr3_aa: CASSPTRGRMAQYF
v_call: TRBV2; d_call: .; clone_size: .; j_call: TRBJ1-1; cdr3_nt: TGTGCCAGCAGAACGGAGCCGAACACTGAAGCTTTCTTT; cdr3_aa: CASRTEPNTEAFF
v_call: TRBV20-1; d_call: .; clone_size: .; j_call: TRBJ1-1; cdr3_nt: TGCAGTGCTAGAGATCCCCAGGAGAGTGACACTGAAGCTTTCTTT; cdr3_aa: CSARDPQESDTEAFF
v_call: TRBV6-5; d_call: TRBD2; clone_size: .; j_call: TRBJ2-3; cdr3_nt: TGTGCCAGCAGTGGACCGTCCTTCGGGGGGGCAACAGATACGCAGTATTTT; cdr3_aa: CASSGPSFGGATDTQYF
v_call: TRBV9; d_call: .; clone_size: .; j_call: TRBJ2-1; cdr3_nt: TGTGCCAGCAGCGTAGCTACGGGGGAGCAGTTCTTC; cdr3_aa: CASSVATGEQFF
v_call: TRBV6-5; d_call: .; clone_size: few; j_call: TRBJ1-6; cdr3_nt: TGTGCCAGCAGTCCGAATGGGTATAATTCACCCCTCCACTTT; cdr3_aa: CASSPNGYNSPLHF
v_call: TRBV12-3/TRBV12-4; d_call: .; clone_size: few; j_call: TRBJ2-7; cdr3_nt: TGTGCCAGCAGCCTGACCCGGTACGAGCAGTACTTC; cdr3_aa: CASSLTRYEQYF
v_call: TRBV7-2; d_call: TRBD1; clone_size: many; j_call: TRBJ2-3; cdr3_nt: TGTGCCAGCAGCTTAGTGGGACAGAGCGATACGCAGTATTTT; cdr3_aa: CASSLVGQSDTQYF
v_call: TRBV28; d_call: .; clone_size: few; j_call: TRBJ1-1; cdr3_nt: TGTGCCAGCAGTACCGCCGGGCCGAGGAGTCCTGAAGCTTTCTTT; cdr3_aa: CASSTAGPRSPEAFF
v_call: TRBV5-5; d_call: .; clone_size: few; j_call: TRBJ2-5; cdr3_nt: TGTGCCAGCAGCTTGGACAGGTACCAAGAGACCCAGTACTTC; cdr3_aa: CASSLDRYQETQYF
v_call: TRBV5-1; d_call: .; clone_size: few; j_call: TRBJ2-4; cdr3_nt: TGCGCCAGCAACTGGGATGGACAGCAACTAAACATTCAGTACTTC; cdr3_aa: CASNWDGQQLNIQYF
v_call: TRBV28; d_call: TRBD1; clone_size: few; j_call: TRBJ1-5; cdr3_nt: TGTGCCAGCAGAACAGGGGTCAATCAGCCCCAGCATTTT; cdr3_aa: CASRTGVNQPQHF
v_call: TRBV6-2/TRBV6-3; d_call: .; clone_size: .; j_call: TRBJ1-2; cdr3_nt: TGTGCCAGCAGTTACTCGGGAGGGGTCTATGGCTACACCTTC; cdr3_aa: CASSYSGGVYGYTF